A selection of T cell receptor beta chains follows, all from one sample in a study of monozygotic twins with inflammatory bowel disease. TCRdb processed the 5' RACE reads again and assigns one entry to each CDR3 protein, with no DNA. Found here are around 450,000 distinct CDR3 sequences; the top ten clones hold approximately 2.4%. Sequenced: blood. All receptors come from a human donor with ulcerative colitis or Crohn's disease, or a healthy co-twin of an affected twin (not recorded which). Both conserved end residues are part of each CDR3.

j_gene	v_gene	CDR3aa
TRBJ2-2	TRBV5-1	CASSSQGGTNTGELFF
TRBJ1-1	TRBV28	CASSFGYTEAFF
TRBJ1-5	TRBV7-2	CASSLQGGGNQPQHF
TRBJ1-5	TRBV7-2	CASSLPGQGSDQPQHF
TRBJ2-7	TRBV20-1	CSARDLGTSGYYEQYF
TRBJ2-7	TRBV28	CASSPRVYSLSYEQYF
TRBJ2-1	TRBV20-1	CSARDRDSYNEQFF
TRBJ2-7	TRBV7-2	CASSLGRPGVNEQYF
TRBJ2-3	TRBV5-1	CASSIPRGSTDTQYF
TRBJ2-7	TRBV5-1	CASSLGTGFYEQYF
TRBJ2-2	TRBV5-1	CASSLSRTTGELFF
TRBJ2-3	TRBV18	CASSPGRMSTDTQYF
TRBJ2-3	TRBV7-9	CASSPRLGRISTDTQYF
TRBJ2-2	TRBV19	CASSILQGRTGELFF
TRBJ2-7	TRBV18	CASSPDTYEQYF
TRBJ2-3	TRBV5-4	CASSIDPDTQYF
TRBJ1-4	TRBV6-1	CASSPAETTNEKLFF
TRBJ2-3	TRBV27	CASSPRQGLTDTQYF
TRBJ2-2	TRBV30	CAWMRGAGPGELFF
TRBJ1-1	TRBV5-1	CASSLESRNTEAFF
TRBJ2-7	TRBV7-8	CASSIPDGTLAYEQYF
TRBJ2-1	TRBV7-2	CASKVEPYNEQFF
TRBJ2-1	TRBV2	CASSPNGGNEQFF
TRBJ2-1	TRBV9	CASSSEEGGSYNEQFF
TRBJ2-3	TRBV20-1	CSAQRGGAVDTQYF
TRBJ1-2	TRBV5-8	CASSRTGTQEMVYGYTF
TRBJ1-5	TRBV2	CASSEDSGGSQPQHF
TRBJ2-5	TRBV21-1	CASRVLETQYF
TRBJ2-1	TRBV9	CASSAREAGVAYNEQFF
TRBJ2-3	TRBV19	CASSTQGIGTDTQYF
TRBJ2-7	TRBV6-6	CASFSGTSGYEQYF
TRBJ2-7	TRBV28	CASSSTGTKDYEQYF
TRBJ1-5	TRBV11-1	CASGHYYSNQPQHF
TRBJ2-7	TRBV5-1	CASSLATSEINEQYF
TRBJ1-5	TRBV20-1	CSARDFEYSWGQPQHF
TRBJ2-3	TRBV20-1	CSAKTSRRATDTQYF